These 14 T cell receptor beta chains share one sample of origin, sequenced in a study of shared clonotypes between healthy human individuals (dated by TCRdb to the early 2020s). For the CD8 naive samples, CD45RO-negative cells were positively selected for CCR7, yielding a CD45RA+CCR7+ population from which TemRA cells were excluded. Library creation used the immunoSEQ multiplex PCR assay. What TCRdb holds here is the immuneACCESS table cut down to in-frame rearrangements. Part of the clones is not present; checked against another copy, under half of the missing clones reflect an unresolved V gene, and the others are unexplained. This sample has around 1.9 million clones in its table, and roughly 95% of those were observed once. Roughly 1.7% of the sample comes from the top ten. Sequenced input: naive CD8+ T cells from PBMCs. The cell subset or site label on this specimen signifies: CD45RA+CCR7+. All receptors come from a man between 18 and 29 years old in good health. Some clones in this sample may be carry-over from other donors' samples.

This chain joins TRBV5-4 and TRBJ1-2; possibly TRBD1 for D (6 bases). Trimming cost V 1 base and J 6 bases, with 10 bases left between them. This CDR3 region has 13 residues. Germline lookup yields CDR1 SGHNT and CDR2 YYREEE (reference sequence). The CDR3 loop reads CASSLRGGNGYTF. DNA for the CDR3: TGTGCCAGCAGCTTGAGGGGGGGAAATGGCTACACCTTC. Full variable domain (rest looked up from reference TRBV5-4 and TRBJ1-2): ETGVTQSPTHLIKTRGQQVTLRCSSQSGHNTVSWYQQALGQGPQFIFQYYREEENGRGNFPPRFSGLQFPNYSSELNVNALELDDSALYLCASSLRGGNGYTFGSGTRLTVV.

This chain joins TRBV29-1 and TRBJ2-7; D is ambiguous. Germline V CDR1 and CDR2: SQVTM, ANQGSEA. With 1 base removed from V and 4 bases from J, the gap between germline ends came to 8 bases. The CDR3 runs 12 residues. The CDR3 spells CSVEGLEYEQYF. The CDR3 coding sequence is TGCAGCGTTGAAGGTTTGGAGTACGAGCAGTACTTC.

V and J are TRBV11-2 and TRBJ2-7; TRBD2 agrees at 8 bases. Germline CDR1 reads SGHAT; CDR2 reads FQNNGV. V trimming: 1 base; J trimming: 2 bases; junction bases outside the gene matches: 7. The CDR3 is made up of 16 amino acids. CDR3 nucleotide sequence: TGTGCCAGCAGCTTAGTAGGGACTAGACATACCTACGAGCAGTACTTC. As protein: CASSLVGTRHTYEQYF. Full variable domain (missing parts from reference TRBV11-2 and TRBJ2-7): EAGVAQSPRYKIIEKRQSVAFWCNPISGHATLYWYQQILGQGPKLLIQFQNNGVVDDSQLPKDRFSAERLKGVDSTLKIQPAKLEDSAVYLCASSLVGTRHTYEQYFGPGTRLTVT.

This clone was counted once. This rearrangement joins TRBV27 to TRBJ2-7, with D tentatively TRBD2 (6 bases). The germline CDR1 and CDR2 sequences are MNHEY and SMNVEV (reference sequence). V lost 6 bases, J lost 2 bases, and 11 bases lay in between. This CDR3 region has 13 residues. Here the CDR3 reads CASRLGSTYEQYF. CDR3 nucleotides: TGTGCCAGCAGACTCGGGAGTACCTACGAGCAGTACTTC.

The rearrangement links TRBV25-1 to TRBJ1-2, with a possible D match to TRBD1 (5 bases). CDR1 and CDR2 (germline): MGHDK, SYGVNS. There are 14 residues in the CDR3. V lost 2 bases, J lost 4 bases, and 11 bases lay in between. The CDR3 DNA reads as TGTGCCAGCAGTGAAGCAGGGCCAGGCTATGGCTACACCTTC. Its translation: CASSEAGPGYGYTF.

CDR3 coding DNA: TGTGCCTGGAGTGTGCGAGGTTTCGAGCAGTACTTC. Protein product: CAWSVRGFEQYF. The V call is TRBV30, the J call TRBJ2-5; D remains unclear. The J call may be incorrect, as the DNA end agrees better with TRBJ2-7. The CDR3 consists of 12 residues. CDR1 is GTSNPN and CDR2 is SVGIG in the germline V gene (reference sequence).

This chain uses TRBV7-9 with TRBJ2-5; TRBD1 is a possible D gene (5 bases). Germline CDR1 SEHNR, CDR2 FQNEAQ (reference sequence). The V gene lost 5 bases and the J gene lost 2 bases, with 15 bases spanning the gap. This CDR3 is built from 15 residues. The chain's CDR3 is CASSQRGALQETQYF. The DNA of the CDR3 is TGTGCCAGCAGCCAAAGGGGCGCCCTTCAAGAGACCCAGTACTTC.

This chain links TRBV21-1 with TRBJ1-5. TRBV21-1 is marked as a pseudogene. This CDR3 region has 17 residues. CDR3 loop: CASSKDGGVRANQPQHF. CDR3 bases: TGTGCCAGCAGCAAAGATGGGGGGGTCAGGGCCAATCAGCCCCAGCATTTT.

The chain couples TRBV28 to TRBJ1-5; D remains unclear. Germline assignment: CDR1 MDHEN and CDR2 SYDVKM. V gave up 6 bases and J gave up 0 bases, with 9 bases separating them. The CDR3 sequence is 14 residues long. CDR3 sequence (DNA): TGTGCCAGCAGGCCCATGTATAGCAATCAGCCCCAGCATTTT. Translating it yields CASRPMYSNQPQHF.

The gene calls are TRBV27 and TRBJ2-7; D unclear. This CDR3 spans 12 amino acids. The germline CDR1 and CDR2 sequences are MNHEY and SMNVEV (reference sequence). V was shortened by 6 bases and J by 6 bases, with 12 bases between the two germline ends. CDR3 protein: CASSHPPSEQYF. Written as DNA, the CDR3 is TGTGCCAGCAGCCACCCCCCCAGCGAGCAGTACTTC.

This chain links TRBV6-5 with TRBJ2-1; tentative D call: TRBD1 (5 bases). CDR1 is MNHEY, CDR2 SVGAGI, per germline. Trimming removed 6 bases from V and 0 bases from J, with 12 bases in between. This CDR3 contains 15 residues. CDR3: CASRQGPGSYNEQFF. The CDR3 coding sequence is TGTGCCAGCAGGCAGGGTCCTGGCTCCTACAATGAGCAGTTCTTC.

The chain recombines TRBV7-9 with TRBJ2-5, with 13 bases aligning to TRBD2. V shed 2 bases, J shed 2 bases, and the junction held 11 bases outside the gene matches. The CDR3 is 19 residues long. Germline CDR1 reads SEHNR; CDR2 reads FQNEAQ (reference sequence). The CDR3 here is CASSLLQGVTSGRQETQYF. The CDR3 DNA reads as TGTGCCAGCAGCTTATTACAGGGGGTGACTAGCGGGAGGCAAGAGACCCAGTACTTC.

The chain has TRBV7-9 and TRBJ2-7; D is possibly TRBD1 (5 bases). The CDR3 has 17 residues. The V gene's germline CDR1 is SEHNR and CDR2 FQNEAQ (reference sequence). The V gene lost 3 bases and the J gene lost 1 base, with 19 bases spanning the gap. The CDR3 DNA follows: TGTGCCAGCAGCTTCCCCAGGGTGGTAGTGGGATCCTACGAGCAGTACTTC. This sequence encodes CASSFPRVVVGSYEQYF.

The chain is built from TRBV19 and TRBJ1-3; possible D gene TRBD1, 5 bases. There are 14 residues in the CDR3. Germline loops: CDR1 LNHDA, CDR2 SQIVND (reference sequence). V was cut by 4 bases and J by 2 bases, with 9 bases left in between. CDR3 sequence: CASSKGVAGNTIYF. CDR3 nucleotides: TGTGCCAGTAGTAAAGGGGTGGCTGGAAACACCATATATTTT.